These T cell receptor beta chains were read from a single sample in a study of blood T cells in healthy people across ages. TCRdb itself ran the 5' RACE reads through MiXCR, one entry per CDR3 protein. The sample consists of around 1,800,000 distinct CDR3 sequences, around 42% of them appearing once. Sequencing was performed on blood. Receptors were obtained from a human donor in good health. CDR3s include the opening cysteine and the closing phenylalanine or tryptophan. Each record gives: clone size, V gene, J gene, D gene, CDR3 length, CDR3 protein, CDR3 DNA. A D gene is named only where the DNA matches it firmly. The size field is filled for only some rows; it gives once, few, many or a size class.

abundance: few; v_gene: TRBV7-9; j_gene: TRBJ2-7; d_gene: -; len: 14; CDR3aa: CASSLNGVYYEQYF; CDR3nt: TGTGCCAGCAGCTTAAACGGGGTGTACTACGAGCAGTACTTC
abundance: few; v_gene: TRBV7-3; j_gene: TRBJ1-2; d_gene: -; len: 15; CDR3aa: CASSFRTFPPYGYTF; CDR3nt: TGTGCCAGCAGCTTCAGAACCTTTCCTCCCTATGGCTACACCTTC
abundance: once; v_gene: TRBV12-3/TRBV12-4; j_gene: TRBJ1-4; d_gene: TRBD1; len: 12; CDR3aa: CASRSNRGKRFF; CDR3nt: TGTGCCAGCAGATCCAACAGGGGAAAACGGTTTTTT
abundance: -; v_gene: TRBV4-2; j_gene: TRBJ2-7; d_gene: -; len: 17; CDR3aa: CASSQESRGPSGYEQYF; CDR3nt: TGTGCCAGCAGCCAAGAGTCCCGAGGGCCTTCGGGATACGAGCAGTACTTC
abundance: -; v_gene: TRBV7-2; j_gene: TRBJ1-2; d_gene: -; len: 15; CDR3aa: CASSHRDTLFYGYTF; CDR3nt: TGTGCCAGCAGCCACAGGGACACCCTTTTCTATGGCTACACCTTC
abundance: once; v_gene: TRBV20-1; j_gene: TRBJ2-7; d_gene: -; len: 14; CDR3aa: CSAIDGSYLYEQYF; CDR3nt: TGCAGTGCTATCGACGGGTCTTACCTTTACGAGCAGTACTTC
abundance: many; v_gene: TRBV7-2; j_gene: TRBJ1-5; d_gene: -; len: 15; CDR3aa: CASSLGDHNDQPQHF; CDR3nt: TGTGCCAGCAGCCTAGGAGACCACAACGATCAGCCCCAGCATTTT
abundance: -; v_gene: TRBV24-1; j_gene: TRBJ1-2; d_gene: -; len: 13; CDR3aa: CAASVGSHDGYTF; CDR3nt: TGTGCCGCCAGTGTCGGCAGCCACGATGGCTACACCTTC
abundance: -; v_gene: TRBV28; j_gene: TRBJ1-5; d_gene: -; len: 15; CDR3aa: CASSRLRDGNQPQHF; CDR3nt: TGTGCCAGCAGCCGGTTAAGAGACGGCAATCAGCCCCAGCATTTT
abundance: -; v_gene: TRBV6-5; j_gene: TRBJ1-1; d_gene: -; len: 14; CDR3aa: CASSYDPGGTEAFF; CDR3nt: TGTGCCAGCAGTTACGATCCCGGTGGGACTGAAGCTTTCTTT
abundance: -; v_gene: TRBV20-1; j_gene: TRBJ2-7; d_gene: TRBD2; len: 15; CDR3aa: CSARVLTSEAYEQYF; CDR3nt: TGCAGTGCTAGGGTTCTGACTAGCGAAGCCTACGAGCAGTACTTC
abundance: -; v_gene: TRBV4-3; j_gene: TRBJ1-4; d_gene: -; len: 16; CDR3aa: CASSQDPTGQGEKLFF; CDR3nt: TGCGCCAGTAGCCAAGACCCTACAGGGCAAGGGGAAAAACTGTTTTTT
abundance: few; v_gene: TRBV5-5; j_gene: TRBJ2-3; d_gene: TRBD2; len: 16; CDR3aa: CASSLVTSGPGVKQYF; CDR3nt: TGTGCCAGCAGCTTGGTAACTAGCGGGCCTGGAGTAAAGCAGTATTTT
abundance: few; v_gene: TRBV6-1; j_gene: TRBJ1-6; d_gene: -; len: 12; CDR3aa: CASSVTVSPLHF; CDR3nt: TGTGCCAGCAGTGTAACCGTTTCACCCCTCCACTTT
abundance: few; v_gene: TRBV7-8; j_gene: TRBJ1-4; d_gene: -; len: 16; CDR3aa: CASSSQTVLRGEKLFF; CDR3nt: TGTGCCAGCAGCTCCCAAACGGTCTTAAGGGGTGAAAAACTGTTTTTT
abundance: few; v_gene: TRBV4-1; j_gene: TRBJ2-1; d_gene: -; len: 16; CDR3aa: CASSQNPTISYNEQFF; CDR3nt: TGCGCCAGCAGCCAAAACCCCACGATCTCCTACAATGAGCAGTTCTTC
abundance: -; v_gene: TRBV20-1; j_gene: TRBJ1-2; d_gene: TRBD1; len: 12; CDR3aa: CSAPTDRVGYTF; CDR3nt: TGCAGTGCTCCCACGGACAGGGTTGGCTACACCTTC
abundance: few; v_gene: TRBV27; j_gene: TRBJ1-5; d_gene: TRBD1; len: 14; CDR3aa: CASSGQGVNQPQHF; CDR3nt: TGTGCCAGCAGCGGTCAGGGGGTAAATCAGCCCCAGCATTTT
abundance: few; v_gene: TRBV4-3; j_gene: TRBJ2-4; d_gene: -; len: 15; CDR3aa: CASSQGAPWENIQYF; CDR3nt: TGCGCCAGCAGCCAAGGGGCCCCCTGGGAAAACATTCAGTACTTC
abundance: once; v_gene: TRBV5-8; j_gene: TRBJ1-4; d_gene: -; len: 13; CDR3aa: CASRATAREKLFF; CDR3nt: TGTGCCAGCAGGGCAACGGCCCGGGAAAAACTGTTTTTT
abundance: -; v_gene: TRBV7-6; j_gene: TRBJ2-1; d_gene: TRBD2; len: 21; CDR3aa: CASSSSPGLAGALSSYNEQFF; CDR3nt: TGTGCCAGCAGCTCCTCACCCGGACTAGCGGGGGCCCTAAGCTCCTACAATGAGCAGTTCTTC
abundance: -; v_gene: TRBV4-2; j_gene: TRBJ1-6; d_gene: -; len: 18; CDR3aa: CASSRTDSGTAYNSPLHF; CDR3nt: TGTGCCAGCAGCCGGACGGACTCGGGGACGGCCTATAATTCACCCCTCCACTTT
abundance: -; v_gene: TRBV3-1; j_gene: TRBJ1-2; d_gene: -; len: 15; CDR3aa: CASSQLAGEGYGYTF; CDR3nt: TGTGCCAGCAGCCAATTGGCGGGGGAAGGGTATGGCTACACCTTC
abundance: -; v_gene: TRBV5-6; j_gene: TRBJ2-7; d_gene: -; len: 15; CDR3aa: CASSLPTGTTYEQYF; CDR3nt: TGTGCCAGCAGCTTACCGACGGGGACAACCTACGAGCAGTACTTC
abundance: -; v_gene: TRBV7-2; j_gene: TRBJ2-3; d_gene: -; len: 16; CDR3aa: CASSSRGGVHTDTQYF; CDR3nt: TGTGCCAGCAGTTCCAGGGGGGGAGTGCACACAGATACGCAGTATTTT
abundance: few; v_gene: TRBV29-1; j_gene: TRBJ2-1; d_gene: TRBD1; len: 15; CDR3aa: CSVDSRDRAYNGQFF; CDR3nt: TGCAGCGTCGACTCCCGGGACAGGGCCTACAATGGGCAGTTCTTC
abundance: -; v_gene: TRBV5-1; j_gene: TRBJ2-3; d_gene: -; len: 15; CDR3aa: CASSFSFPNTDTQYF; CDR3nt: TGCGCCAGCAGCTTCTCATTCCCCAACACAGATACGCAGTATTTT
abundance: -; v_gene: TRBV10-3; j_gene: TRBJ1-5; d_gene: -; len: 15; CDR3aa: CAISETREKEQPQHF; CDR3nt: TGTGCCATCAGTGAGACGCGGGAAAAGGAACAGCCCCAGCATTTT
abundance: -; v_gene: TRBV5-5; j_gene: TRBJ2-7; d_gene: TRBD1; len: 14; CDR3aa: CASAVTGASYEQYF; CDR3nt: TGTGCCAGCGCCGTGACAGGGGCATCCTACGAGCAGTACTTC
abundance: -; v_gene: TRBV5-6; j_gene: TRBJ1-1; d_gene: -; len: 15; CDR3aa: CASSWILGGDTEAFF; CDR3nt: TGTGCCAGCAGCTGGATCCTGGGTGGAGACACTGAAGCTTTCTTT
abundance: -; v_gene: TRBV7-2; j_gene: TRBJ2-3; d_gene: -; len: 16; CDR3aa: CASSLRRGLSTDTQYF; CDR3nt: TGTGCCAGCAGCTTACGACGGGGGCTAAGCACAGATACGCAGTATTTT
abundance: -; v_gene: TRBV28; j_gene: TRBJ2-1; d_gene: TRBD1; len: 13; CDR3aa: CATRDRGRDEQFF; CDR3nt: TGTGCCACTCGGGACAGGGGGCGGGATGAGCAGTTCTTC
abundance: few; v_gene: TRBV7-2; j_gene: TRBJ1-2; d_gene: TRBD1; len: 17; CDR3aa: CASSPQSGGQVTYGYTF; CDR3nt: TGTGCCAGCAGCCCCCAGAGCGGGGGACAGGTCACCTATGGCTACACCTTC
abundance: many; v_gene: TRBV7-3; j_gene: TRBJ2-5; d_gene: -; len: 14; CDR3aa: CASSLSTNQETQYF; CDR3nt: TGTGCCAGCAGCCTCTCGACTAACCAAGAGACCCAGTACTTC
abundance: few; v_gene: TRBV7-2; j_gene: TRBJ2-7; d_gene: TRBD2; len: 15; CDR3aa: CASSLVGGESYEQYF; CDR3nt: TGTGCCAGCAGCTTAGTCGGGGGGGAGTCCTACGAGCAGTACTTC
abundance: -; v_gene: TRBV6-6; j_gene: TRBJ2-1; d_gene: TRBD1; len: 14; CDR3aa: CASSYSAGTVEQFF; CDR3nt: TGTGCCAGCAGCTACTCTGCCGGGACAGTTGAGCAGTTCTTC
abundance: -; v_gene: TRBV14; j_gene: TRBJ1-1; d_gene: -; len: 15; CDR3aa: CASSQVLQGNTEAFF; CDR3nt: TGTGCCAGCAGCCAAGTTCTACAGGGCAACACTGAAGCTTTCTTT
abundance: -; v_gene: TRBV7-2; j_gene: TRBJ1-4; d_gene: -; len: 15; CDR3aa: CASSFPGATHEKLFF; CDR3nt: TGTGCCAGTAGCTTTCCAGGGGCCACTCATGAAAAACTGTTTTTT
abundance: -; v_gene: TRBV28; j_gene: TRBJ2-1; d_gene: TRBD1; len: 16; CDR3aa: CASSSIGTGVNNEQFF; CDR3nt: TGTGCCAGCAGTTCAATCGGGACAGGGGTCAACAATGAGCAGTTCTTC
abundance: -; v_gene: TRBV20-1; j_gene: TRBJ1-5; d_gene: -; len: 15; CDR3aa: CSARPGTHSNQPQHF; CDR3nt: TGCAGTGCTAGACCCGGGACACATAGCAATCAGCCCCAGCATTTT
abundance: -; v_gene: TRBV5-6; j_gene: TRBJ1-1; d_gene: -; len: 16; CDR3aa: CASSLGWRRQRAEAFF; CDR3nt: TGTGCCAGCAGCTTGGGGTGGAGGAGACAGCGAGCTGAAGCTTTCTTT
abundance: -; v_gene: TRBV7-8; j_gene: TRBJ1-4; d_gene: -; len: 14; CDR3aa: CASTLAGGEEKLFF; CDR3nt: TGTGCCAGCACCCTGGCGGGAGGAGAAGAAAAACTGTTTTTT
abundance: -; v_gene: TRBV20-1; j_gene: TRBJ1-2; d_gene: -; len: 10; CDR3aa: CSARAVSDTF; CDR3nt: TGCAGTGCTAGGGCCGTATCTGACACCTTC
abundance: -; v_gene: TRBV3-1; j_gene: TRBJ2-4; d_gene: -; len: 15; CDR3aa: CASSQLRTPPNEQYF; CDR3nt: TGTGCCAGCAGCCAACTACGGACTCCTCCCAATGAGCAGTACTTC
abundance: few; v_gene: TRBV6-5; j_gene: TRBJ1-1; d_gene: -; len: 13; CDR3aa: CASRALVGTEAFF; CDR3nt: TGTGCCAGCAGGGCTCTAGTGGGGACTGAAGCTTTCTTT
abundance: -; v_gene: TRBV20-1; j_gene: TRBJ2-3; d_gene: -; len: 14; CDR3aa: CSAGGRLGADTQYF; CDR3nt: TGCAGTGCGGGGGGGCGCCTTGGGGCAGATACGCAGTATTTT
abundance: -; v_gene: TRBV9; j_gene: TRBJ2-1; d_gene: TRBD2; len: 14; CDR3aa: CASSVGGAVNEQFF; CDR3nt: TGTGCCAGCAGCGTCGGGGGGGCCGTAAATGAGCAGTTCTTC
abundance: -; v_gene: TRBV5-1; j_gene: TRBJ1-2; d_gene: TRBD1; len: 15; CDR3aa: CARSLTFGQGDGYTF; CDR3nt: TGCGCCCGCAGCTTGACCTTCGGACAGGGTGATGGCTACACCTTC
abundance: few; v_gene: TRBV4-2; j_gene: TRBJ2-1; d_gene: -; len: 14; CDR3aa: CASSQPRGYNEQFF; CDR3nt: TGTGCCAGCAGCCAACCCCGGGGCTACAATGAGCAGTTCTTC
abundance: few; v_gene: TRBV20-1; j_gene: TRBJ2-7; d_gene: -; len: 12; CDR3aa: CSARNRAYEQYF; CDR3nt: TGCAGTGCTAGAAACAGGGCCTACGAGCAGTACTTC
abundance: few; v_gene: TRBV5-5; j_gene: TRBJ2-4; d_gene: -; len: 14; CDR3aa: CASSLTIAKNIQYF; CDR3nt: TGTGCCAGCAGCTTGACAATAGCCAAAAACATTCAGTACTTC
abundance: -; v_gene: TRBV9; j_gene: TRBJ2-7; d_gene: -; len: 15; CDR3aa: CVSSVGGTQNYEQYF; CDR3nt: TGTGTCAGCAGCGTAGGGGGGACACAGAACTACGAGCAGTACTTC